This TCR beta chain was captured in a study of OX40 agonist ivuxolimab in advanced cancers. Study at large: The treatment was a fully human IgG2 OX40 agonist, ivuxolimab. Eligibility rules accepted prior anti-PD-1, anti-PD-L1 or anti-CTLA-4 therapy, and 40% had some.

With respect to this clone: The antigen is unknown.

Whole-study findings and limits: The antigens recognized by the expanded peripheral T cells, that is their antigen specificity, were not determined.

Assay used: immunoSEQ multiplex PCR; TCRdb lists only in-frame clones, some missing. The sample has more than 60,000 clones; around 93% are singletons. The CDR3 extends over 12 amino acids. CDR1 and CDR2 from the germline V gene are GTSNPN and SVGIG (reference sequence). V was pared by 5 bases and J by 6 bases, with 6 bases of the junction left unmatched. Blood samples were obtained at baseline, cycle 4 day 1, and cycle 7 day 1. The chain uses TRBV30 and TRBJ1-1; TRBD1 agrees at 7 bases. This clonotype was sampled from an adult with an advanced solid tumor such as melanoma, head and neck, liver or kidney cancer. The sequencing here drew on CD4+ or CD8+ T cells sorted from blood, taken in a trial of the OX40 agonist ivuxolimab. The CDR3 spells CAWVTGDPEAFF. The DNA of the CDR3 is TGTGCCTGGGTAACAGGGGACCCTGAAGCTTTCTTT.